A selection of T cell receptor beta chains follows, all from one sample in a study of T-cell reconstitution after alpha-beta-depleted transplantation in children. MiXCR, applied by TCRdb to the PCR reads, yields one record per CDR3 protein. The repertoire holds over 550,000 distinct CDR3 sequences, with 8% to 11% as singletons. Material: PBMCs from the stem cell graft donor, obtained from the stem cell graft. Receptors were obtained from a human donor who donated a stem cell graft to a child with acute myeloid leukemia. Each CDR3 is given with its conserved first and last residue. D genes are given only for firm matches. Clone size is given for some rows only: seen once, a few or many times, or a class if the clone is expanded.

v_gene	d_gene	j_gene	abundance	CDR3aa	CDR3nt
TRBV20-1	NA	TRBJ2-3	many	CSVSENTDTQYF	TGCAGTGTTAGCGAGAACACAGATACGCAGTATTTT
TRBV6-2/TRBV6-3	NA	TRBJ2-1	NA	CASSRTSKIYNEQFF	TGTGCCAGCAGTCGCACATCAAAAATATACAATGAGCAGTTCTTC
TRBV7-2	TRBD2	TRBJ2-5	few	CASSLALAVRETQYF	TGTGCCAGCAGCTTAGCGCTAGCGGTACGGGAGACCCAGTACTTC
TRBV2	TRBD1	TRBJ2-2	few	CASRATGWAGELFF	TGTGCCAGCAGAGCGACAGGGTGGGCCGGGGAGCTGTTTTTT
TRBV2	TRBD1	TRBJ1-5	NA	CASAGQGAGSNQPQHF	TGTGCCAGTGCGGGACAGGGGGCTGGGAGCAATCAGCCCCAGCATTTT
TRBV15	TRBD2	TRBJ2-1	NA	CATSRDGGLAGNEQFF	TGTGCCACCAGCAGGGACGGAGGACTAGCGGGTAACGAGCAGTTCTTC
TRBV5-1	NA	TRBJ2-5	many	CASSFTGDYGETQYF	TGCGCCAGCAGCTTCACGGGAGATTACGGAGAGACCCAGTACTTC
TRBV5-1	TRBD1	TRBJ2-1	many	CASRPGTANNEQFF	TGCGCCAGCAGACCCGGGACAGCAAACAATGAGCAGTTCTTC
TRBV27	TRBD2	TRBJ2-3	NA	CASRIGTSGSSADTQYF	TGTGCCAGCAGGATAGGGACTAGCGGGAGTTCGGCAGATACGCAGTATTTT
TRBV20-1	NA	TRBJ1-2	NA	CSASYSGAGYGYTF	TGCAGTGCTAGTTATTCTGGGGCGGGCTATGGCTACACCTTC
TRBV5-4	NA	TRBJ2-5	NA	CASSLAVGAETQYF	TGTGCCAGCAGCTTGGCCGTGGGGGCGGAGACCCAGTACTTC
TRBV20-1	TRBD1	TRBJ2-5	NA	CSAWTGGNGETQYF	TGCAGTGCTTGGACAGGGGGTAACGGGGAGACCCAGTACTTC
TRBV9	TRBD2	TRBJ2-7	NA	CASSVESGRGHEQYF	TGTGCCAGCAGCGTTGAAAGCGGGAGGGGCCACGAGCAGTACTTC
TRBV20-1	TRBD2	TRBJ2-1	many	CSAALLAGGAYNEQFF	TGCAGTGCGGCACTCTTAGCGGGCGGCGCCTACAATGAGCAGTTCTTC
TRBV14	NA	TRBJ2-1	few	CASSQVRGGSGPSYEQFF	TGTGCCAGCAGCCAAGTCCGTGGTGGGAGCGGGCCGTCTTATGAGCAGTTCTTC
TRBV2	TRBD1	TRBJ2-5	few	CASRGQGKETQYF	TGTGCCAGCCGGGGACAGGGGAAAGAGACCCAGTACTTC
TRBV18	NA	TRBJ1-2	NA	CASSPVQASYGYTF	TGTGCCAGCTCACCTGTACAGGCCTCATATGGCTACACCTTC
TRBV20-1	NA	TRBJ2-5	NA	CSVYGSQETQYF	TGCAGTGTATACGGGTCCCAAGAGACCCAGTACTTC
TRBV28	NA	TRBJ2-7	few	CASSLDSHRAYEQYF	TGTGCCAGCAGTTTAGATTCGCACAGGGCCTACGAGCAGTACTTC
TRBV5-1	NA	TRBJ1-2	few	CASSLGPPRGDPHGYTF	TGCGCCAGCAGCTTGGGACCCCCTCGGGGGGATCCTCATGGCTACACCTTC
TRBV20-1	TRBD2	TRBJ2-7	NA	CSAPPGLGDEQYF	TGCAGTGCTCCCCCGGGACTAGGTGACGAGCAGTACTTC
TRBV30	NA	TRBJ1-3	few	CAWRFDSLSGNTIYF	TGTGCCTGGAGATTTGACAGCCTCTCTGGAAACACCATATATTTT
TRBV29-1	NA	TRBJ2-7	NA	CSVDSVGGHSSYEQYF	TGCAGCGTTGATAGTGTGGGGGGGCATAGCTCCTACGAGCAGTACTTC
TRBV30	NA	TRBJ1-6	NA	CAWSGNNPYNSPLHF	TGTGCCTGGAGTGGGAATAATCCCTATAATTCACCCCTCCACTTT